This T cell receptor beta chain came from a study of blood T cell repertoires in COVID-19. Trimming stripped 7 bases from V and 4 bases from J, with 9 bases between. Germline lookup yields CDR1 SGDLS and CDR2 YYNGEE. The CDR3 runs 12 residues. Method: immunoSEQ multiplex PCR; TCRdb's copy keeps in-frame clones and lacks some. Here the sample spans some 110,000 clones, less than 85% being singletons. This clone was seen more than once but under ten times. The TCR was taken from a man aged 45-60 years with acute or convalescent COVID-19. Sequenced: peripheral blood. The genes are TRBV9 and TRBJ1-3; perhaps TRBD1 as D (5 bases). The CDR3 protein is CASGRDGNTIYF. The CDR3 region has the DNA TGTGCCAGCGGGAGGGACGGAAACACCATATATTTT. The complete variable domain, with remaining parts taken from reference TRBV9 and TRBJ1-3, reads DSGVTQTPKHLITATGQRVTLRCSPRSGDLSVYWYQQSLDQGLQFLIQYYNGEERAKGNILERFSAQQFPDLHSELNLSSLELGDSALYFCASGRDGNTIYFGEGSWLTVV.